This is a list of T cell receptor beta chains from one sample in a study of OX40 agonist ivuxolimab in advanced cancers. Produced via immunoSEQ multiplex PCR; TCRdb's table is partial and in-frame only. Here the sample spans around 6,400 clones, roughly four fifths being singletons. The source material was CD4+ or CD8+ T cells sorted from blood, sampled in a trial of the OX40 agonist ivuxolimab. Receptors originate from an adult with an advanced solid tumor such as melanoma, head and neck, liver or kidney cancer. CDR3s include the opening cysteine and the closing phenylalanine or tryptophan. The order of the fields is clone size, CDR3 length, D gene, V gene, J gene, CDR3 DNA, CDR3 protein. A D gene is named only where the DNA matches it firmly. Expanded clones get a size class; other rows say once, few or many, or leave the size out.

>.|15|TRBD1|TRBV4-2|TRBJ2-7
TGTGCCAGCACCCCAGAGGGACAGGGGGTACGCGAGCAGTACTTC
CASTPEGQGVREQYF
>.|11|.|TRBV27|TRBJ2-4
TGTGCCAGCAGTTCATCAAACATTCAGTACTTC
CASSSSNIQYF
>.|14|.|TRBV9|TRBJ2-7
TGTGCCAGCAGCGTAGCTCAGGGATCCTACGAGCAGTACTTC
CASSVAQGSYEQYF
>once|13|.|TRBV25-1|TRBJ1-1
TGTGCCAGCAGTTGGCAGGAGAACACTGAAGCTTTCTTT
CASSWQENTEAFF
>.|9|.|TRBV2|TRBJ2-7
TGTGCCAGCGGGGACTCCATTGCCTTC
CASGDSIAF
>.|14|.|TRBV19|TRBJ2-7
TGTGCCAGTAGTATTGGTCAGACTACCTACGAGCAGTACTTC
CASSIGQTTYEQYF
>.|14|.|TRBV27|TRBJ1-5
TGTGCCAGCAGTCCCAACCCCAGGGGACAGCCCCAGCATTTT
CASSPNPRGQPQHF
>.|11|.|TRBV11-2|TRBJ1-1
TGTGCCAGCGGCCCCGGGGGGGTAGCTTTCTTT
CASGPGGVAFF
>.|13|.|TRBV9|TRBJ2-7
TGTGCCAGCAGCCAAAGCCAGCTCCGCGAGCAGTACTTC
CASSQSQLREQYF
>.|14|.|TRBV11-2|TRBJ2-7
TGTGCCAGCAGCTTGGCAGGGAGCTCCTACGAGCAGTACTTC
CASSLAGSSYEQYF
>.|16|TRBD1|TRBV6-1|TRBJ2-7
TGTGCCAGCAGTGACTGGGACAGGGTTTATACCTACGAGCAGTACTTC
CASSDWDRVYTYEQYF
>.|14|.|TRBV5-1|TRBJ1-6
TGCGCCAGCAAGCGGAACGAGGGTAATTCACCCCTCCACTTT
CASKRNEGNSPLHF
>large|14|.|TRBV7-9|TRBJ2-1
TGTGCCAGCAGCTTAGCGGTGGGCTACAATGAGCAGTTCTTC
CASSLAVGYNEQFF
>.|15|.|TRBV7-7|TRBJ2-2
TGTGCTAGCAGCCCACAAACAGGGTTGGCCGGGGAGCTGTTTTTT
CASSPQTGLAGELFF
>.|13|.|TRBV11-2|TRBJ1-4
TGTGCCAGCAGCTTAACCTTGGGGGAGAAACTGTTTTTT
CASSLTLGEKLFF
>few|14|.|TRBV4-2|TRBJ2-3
TGTGCCAGCGGGGGGACGCCGGGCGCAGATACGCAGTATTTT
CASGGTPGADTQYF
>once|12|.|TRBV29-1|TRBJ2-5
TGCAGCGTTGTGGGGGTGTGGGAGACCCAGTACTTC
CSVVGVWETQYF
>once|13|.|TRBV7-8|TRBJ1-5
TGTGCCAGCAGCTTGGGGTCAGGGTGGCCCCAGCATTTT
CASSLGSGWPQHF
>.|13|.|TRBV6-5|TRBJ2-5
TGTGCCAGCAGTGGGACGTCCCCAGAGACCCAGTACTTC
CASSGTSPETQYF
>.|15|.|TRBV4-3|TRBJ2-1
TGCGCCAGCAGCCAAGATGCGTGGGCCCGAGGTGAGCAGTTCTTC
CASSQDAWARGEQFF
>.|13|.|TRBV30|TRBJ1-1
TGTGCCTGGAATCGGGGGATGAACACTGAAGCTTTCTTT
CAWNRGMNTEAFF
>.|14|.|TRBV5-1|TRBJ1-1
TGCGCCAGCAGCGCCCCAATTGGGAAGACTGAAGCTTTCTTT
CASSAPIGKTEAFF
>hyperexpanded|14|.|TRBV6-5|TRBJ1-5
TGTGCCAGCAGTTTCTCAGGGAGCAATCAGCCCCAGCATTTT
CASSFSGSNQPQHF
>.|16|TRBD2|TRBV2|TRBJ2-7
TGTGCCAGCAGTGAAGTGAGCGGGGCGAGCTCCTACGAGCAGTACTTC
CASSEVSGASSYEQYF
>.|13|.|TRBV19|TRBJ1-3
TGTGCCAGTCCAGGGAACTCTGGAAACACCATATATTTT
CASPGNSGNTIYF
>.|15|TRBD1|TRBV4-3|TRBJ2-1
TGCGCCAGCAGCCAAGGCGACAGGGCTGACAATGAGCAGTTCTTC
CASSQGDRADNEQFF
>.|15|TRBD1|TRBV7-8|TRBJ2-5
TGTGCCAGCAGCTTACGCCGACAGGGGCAAGAGACCCAGTACTTC
CASSLRRQGQETQYF
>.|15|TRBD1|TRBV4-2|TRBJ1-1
TGTGCCAGCAGCCAGTGGGACAGGGGTGACACTGAAGCTTTCTTT
CASSQWDRGDTEAFF
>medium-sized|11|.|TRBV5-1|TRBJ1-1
TGCGCCAGCAGCTTGGCTGGTGAAGCTTTCTTT
CASSLAGEAFF
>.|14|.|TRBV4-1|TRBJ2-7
TGCGCCAGCAGCGAGAGACCGGGGCCCTACGAGCAGTACTTC
CASSERPGPYEQYF
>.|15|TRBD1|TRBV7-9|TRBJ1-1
TGTGCCAGCAGCTACCGGACAGGGCGGAACACTGAAGCTTTCTTT
CASSYRTGRNTEAFF
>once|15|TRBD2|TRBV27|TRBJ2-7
TGTGCCAGCAGTTTGGGGACTAGCGGGAGCTACGAGCAGTACTTC
CASSLGTSGSYEQYF
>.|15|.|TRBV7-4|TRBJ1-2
TGTGCCAGCAGCTTGATTGTAGGGCCCAACTATGGCTACACCTTC
CASSLIVGPNYGYTF
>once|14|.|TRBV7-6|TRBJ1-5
TGTGCCAGCAGCCCCCCAGGGTCGAATCAGCCCCAGCATTTT
CASSPPGSNQPQHF
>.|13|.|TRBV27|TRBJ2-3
TGTGCCAGCAGTTTATTAGCTACAGATACGCAGTATTTT
CASSLLATDTQYF
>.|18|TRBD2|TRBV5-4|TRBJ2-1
TGTGCCAGCAGCCCGGCGACTAGCGGGGGGGCCTCCTACAATGAGCAGTTCTTC
CASSPATSGGASYNEQFF
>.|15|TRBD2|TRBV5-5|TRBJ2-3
TGTGCCAGCAGCTTAGGACTAGCGTGGGCAGATACGCAGTATTTT
CASSLGLAWADTQYF
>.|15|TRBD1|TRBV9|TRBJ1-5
TGTGCCAGCAGCGTAGACGGGGCCAGGGGGCAGCCCCAGCATTTT
CASSVDGARGQPQHF
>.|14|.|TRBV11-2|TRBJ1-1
TGTGCCAGCAGCTTAGGGCCCGCTCACACTGAAGCTTTCTTT
CASSLGPAHTEAFF
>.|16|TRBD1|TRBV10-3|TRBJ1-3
TGTGCCATCAGTGAGTCGTTGGGACAGGGTGGAAACACCATATATTTT
CAISESLGQGGNTIYF
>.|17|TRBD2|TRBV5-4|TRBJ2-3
TGTGCCAGCAGCCCAGGGACTAGCGGGGGTAACCGAGATACGCAGTATTTT
CASSPGTSGGNRDTQYF
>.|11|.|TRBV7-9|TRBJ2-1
TGTGCCAGCAGCCCCTCGTCTGAGCAGTTCTTC
CASSPSSEQFF